This T cell receptor (beta chain) was recovered during a study of cytomegalovirus exposure and HLA in healthy donors. Notes on this clone: Its antigen is as yet unknown.

Trimming took 4 bases from V and 6 from J; bases not matched to a gene: 20. The CDR3 is 18 residues long. Germline assignment: CDR1 SGHTA and CDR2 FQGTGA. While the first cohort had 600 to 800 subjects, the donors belonged to the separate validation cohort of about 110 subjects. The method was immunoSEQ multiplex PCR; TCRdb's version includes in-frame clones alone and lacks a portion of them. The sample has about 280,000 clones, 70% to 90% seen once. Study-wide results and limits: The tendency of first-cohort TCR clusters to co-occur in the 90 to 150 validation repertoires was the finding of a later analysis. Testing in vitro showed a few CMV-associated chains specific for CMV antigens.

This TCR came from a young woman in good health and CMV-seronegative. The rearrangement joins TRBV7-3 to TRBJ2-7; 8 positions agree with TRBD2. The sample comprised PBMCs. The CDR3 loop is CASSSDPAWTSLSSEQYF. CDR3 DNA: TGTGCCAGCAGCTCCGACCCCGCTTGGACTAGCTTGAGTAGCGAGCAGTACTTC.